These 25 T cell receptor beta chains originate from one sample sequenced in a study of lung T cells in sarcoidosis with Löfgren's syndrome. TCRdb itself ran the reads through MiXCR, one entry per CDR3 protein. Counted here are approximately 19,000 distinct CDR3 sequences, about 20% occurring once; the ten biggest clones make up about 4%. What was sequenced was CD4+ T cells from PBMCs. The receptors derive from a human donor with sarcoidosis (Löfgren's syndrome or another form), or a control subject (not recorded which).

By share, this clonotype counts as medium-sized (0.01 to 0.1%). The V call is TRBV6-2 or TRBV6-3, the J call TRBJ2-7, with 7 bases fitting TRBD2. In germline, CDR1 is MNHEY, CDR2 SVGEGT. The CDR3 has 13 residues. V lost 0 bases, J lost 6 bases, and 2 bases stayed unmatched. This chain's CDR3 is CASSYSTGGEQYF. The CDR3 DNA is TGTGCCAGCAGTTACTCTACGGGGGGCGAGCAGTACTTC.

As concerns this clonotype: Just one base apart from a much larger clone, this may be a read error. This chain links TRBV7-3 with TRBJ2-7; 8 bases are a match to TRBD2. The trim removed 5 bases at V and 6 bases at J, leaving 12 bases unmatched. Per the germline V gene, CDR1 is SGHTA and CDR2 is FQGTGA. CDR3 length: 15 amino acids. In nucleotides, the CDR3 is TGTGCCAGCAGCGCGTACGGGGGGGTTGAAACCGAGCAGTACTTC. Protein sequence: CASSAYGGVETEQYF.

This clonotype appeared a few times. A read error is likely, as this CDR3 ends without the conserved phenylalanine or tryptophan. V is TRBV6-6 and J is TRBJ2-3; tentatively, D is TRBD1 (5 bases). Trimming stripped 4 bases from V and 3 bases from J, with 8 bases between. CDR1 is MNHNY, CDR2 SVGAGI, per germline (reference sequence). This CDR3 has 13 amino acids. The CDR3 reads CASSFRTTDTQYS. The CDR3 bases are TGTGCCAGCAGTTTTCGGACAACAGATACGCAGTATTCC.

As to this clonotype: A much larger clone lies one base from this, so it may be a read error. V usage is TRBV20-1 and J usage is TRBJ2-7, with unresolved D. The germline V gene encodes CDR1 DFQATT and CDR2 SNEGSKA (reference sequence). This CDR3 spans 15 amino acids. V was cut by 3 bases and J by 0 bases, with 15 bases left in between. CDR3 loop: CSASPGFPNSYEQYF. In DNA form, the CDR3 reads TGCAGTGCTAGCCCAGGCTTCCCCAACTCCTACGAGCAGTACTTC.

There are many counts of this clonotype. The rearrangement links TRBV28 to TRBJ1-1; 8 positions match TRBD1. The CDR3 extends over 14 amino acids. J lost 4 bases, V lost 4 bases, and 5 bases had no gene match. Germline loops: CDR1 MDHEN, CDR2 SYDVKM. The CDR3 sequence: CASSWTGTVTEAFF. The CDR3 DNA reads as TGTGCCAGCAGTTGGACAGGGACGGTCACTGAAGCTTTCTTT.

CDR3 in amino acids: CASSPVQSTDTQYF. CDR3 in DNA: TGTGCCAGCTCACCCGTACAAAGCACAGATACGCAGTATTTT. The rearrangement joins TRBV18 to TRBJ2-3; no clear D gene. Germline V gives CDR1 KGHSH, CDR2 LQKENI. V gave up 3 bases and J gave up 0 bases, with 7 bases separating them. The CDR3 spans 14 residues.

This clonotype has ten or more counts. The V and J genes are TRBV7-2 and TRBJ2-7, with D possibly TRBD2 on 5 matching bases. With 1 base removed from V and 4 bases from J, the gap between germline ends came to 17 bases. The CDR3 sequence is 16 residues long. CDR1 and CDR2 from the germline V gene are SGHTA and FQGNSA. Here the CDR3 DNA reads TGTGCCAGCAGCTTAGGATGGGAGCCCACTGGGTACGAGCAGTACTTC. Amino acid sequence: CASSLGWEPTGYEQYF.

This chain uses TRBV5-5 with TRBJ1-4; possible D gene TRBD1, 5 bases. CDR3 length equals 14 residues. Trimming shortened V by 4 bases and J by 5 bases, and 12 bases separated the two germline ends. The germline V gene encodes CDR1 SGHKS and CDR2 YYEKEE (reference sequence). The CDR3 DNA follows: TGTGCCAGCAGCGAGGGACGGCCAAATGAAAAACTGTTTTTT. Residues: CASSEGRPNEKLFF.

The CDR3 nucleotides read TGTGCCAGCAGTTCGGACAGGGACGCCTACAATGAGCAGTTCTTC. Its translation: CASSSDRDAYNEQFF. The chain links TRBV3-1 to TRBJ2-1; the match to TRBD1 covers 8 bases. The CDR3 sequence is 15 residues long. Per the germline V gene, CDR1 is LGHDT and CDR2 is YNNKEL (reference sequence). J gave up 2 bases and V 6 bases, and 6 bases lay outside the gene matches.

To note about this clonotype: The junction differs from germline at one of its ends, possibly a read error. The V call is TRBV7-2, the J call TRBJ1-1; D is undetermined. This CDR3 is built from 15 residues. Germline CDR1 SGHTA, CDR2 FQGNSA. In DNA, the CDR3 is TGTGCCAGCAGCTCAGCTCTGGGATCGAACTCTGAAGCTTTCTTT. Amino acids: CASSSALGSNSEAFF.

By its share, this clonotype is medium-sized (0.01 to 0.1%). The chain combines TRBV28 with TRBJ1-5, with 7 bases lining up with TRBD1. The CDR3 has 16 residues. Germline-derived CDR1 and CDR2 are MDHEN and SYDVKM. J gave up 0 bases and V 5 bases, and 7 bases lay outside the gene matches. The CDR3 here is CASSTRTGNSNQPQHF. The CDR3 DNA is TGTGCCAGCAGTACACGGACAGGTAATAGCAATCAGCCCCAGCATTTT.

This clonotype has ten or more counts. The chain couples TRBV12-3 or TRBV12-4 to TRBJ1-1; possible D gene TRBD1, 6 bases. V was shortened by 6 bases and J by 3 bases, with 14 bases between the two germline ends. This CDR3 is 14 amino acids long. CDR3 DNA sequence: TGTGCCAGCAGCATCACAGGGATCCACACTGAAGCTTTCTTT. It specifies CASSITGIHTEAFF.

This clonotype has ten or more counts. The rearrangement links TRBV5-4 to TRBJ2-3; 10 bases are a match to TRBD2. Per germline, CDR1 SGHNT and CDR2 YYREEE (reference sequence). Germline trimming cut 4 bases from V and 2 bases from J; bases unmatched to any gene: 7. The CDR3 is 16 amino acids. CDR3 sequence: CASSRYTSGTTDTQYF. The CDR3 DNA is TGTGCCAGCAGCCGATATACTAGCGGGACCACAGATACGCAGTATTTT.

In this sample, this clonotype turned up many times. V and J are TRBV28 and TRBJ2-3, with a weak D call TRBD2 (6 bases). There are 16 residues in the CDR3. Trimming removed 8 bases at V and 2 bases at J, with 20 bases between. Germline CDR1 is MDHEN and CDR2 is SYDVKM. The CDR3 coding sequence is TGTGCCAGCGGTCTGGCTGGGGCGGGGCACACAGATACGCAGTATTTT. Protein product: CASGLAGAGHTDTQYF.

This clonotype showed up many times. This chain joins TRBV2 and TRBJ2-3, with TRBD2 matching over 8 bases. The trim removed 7 bases at V and 0 bases at J, leaving 3 bases unmatched. Germline loops: CDR1 SNHLY, CDR2 FYNNEI. The CDR3 is made up of 14 amino acids. The DNA for the CDR3 is TGTGCCAGCATTGGCGGGAGGAGCACAGATACGCAGTATTTT. Protein sequence: CASIGGRSTDTQYF.

As regards this clonotype: A much larger clone lies a single base off, so this may be a read error. V and J are TRBV4-3 and TRBJ2-1; TRBD2 agrees at 7 bases. J was trimmed by 0 bases and V by 6 bases; bases with no gene match: 8. CDR1 is LGHNA, CDR2 YSLEER, per germline. The CDR3 has 16 residues. CDR3 DNA sequence: TGCGCCAGCAGTTCATGGCGGGGGAGCTCCTACAATGAGCAGTTCTTC. Translating it yields CASSSWRGSSYNEQFF.

By proportion, this clonotype is medium-sized. The J gene is TRBJ1-5, the V gene TRBV6-1, with D unresolved. This CDR3 is 15 amino acids long. V lost 10 bases and J lost 0, with 16 bases in between. The germline CDR1 and CDR2 sequences are MNHNS and SASEGT. In DNA, the CDR3 is TGTGCCACCACCGCCGCGCCCACTAGCAATCAGCCCCAGCATTTT. Translating it yields CATTAAPTSNQPQHF.

There are many counts of this clonotype. CDR3 in amino acids: CSARLAGVPLDNEQFF. In DNA, the CDR3 is TGCAGTGCTAGACTAGCGGGAGTACCTCTAGACAATGAGCAGTTCTTC. V usage is TRBV20-1 and J usage is TRBJ2-1; 10 nucleotides match TRBD2. Germline V gives CDR1 DFQATT, CDR2 SNEGSKA (reference sequence). CDR3 length equals 16 residues. Unmatched junction bases numbered 9, after V lost 2 bases and J lost 5 bases.

The table lists this clonotype with many counts. V is TRBV28 and J is TRBJ1-3; no firm D call. CDR3 length: 15 residues. V was pared by 7 bases and J by 5 bases, with 18 bases between. Germline CDR1 and CDR2: MDHEN and SYDVKM. This chain's CDR3 is CASILSGSERNTIYF. CDR3 in DNA: TGTGCCAGCATCCTTTCCGGGTCTGAACGAAACACCATATATTTT.

As concerns this clonotype: A read error may be the cause here, since a much bigger clone is one base away. The chain joins TRBV5-4 to TRBJ2-5; 15 nucleotides align to TRBD2. From germline, CDR1 is SGHNT and CDR2 YYREEE (reference sequence). The CDR3 sequence is 17 residues long. The DNA of the CDR3 is TGTGCCAGCAGCCCCGGACTAGCGGGGGGGCTTCAAGAGATCCAGTACTTC. Its protein product is CASSPGLAGGLQEIQYF.

In its sample, this clonotype ranks as medium-sized. The chain carries TRBV28 and TRBJ2-3; D assignment may be TRBD1 or TRBD2 (5 bases each). Germline V gene lookup returns CDR1 MDHEN and CDR2 SYDVKM. The CDR3 sequence is 15 residues long. Trimming removed 8 bases from V and 2 bases from J, with 17 bases in between. For the CDR3, the DNA is TGTGCCAGCGCCGGCAGGGAGACGTACACAGATACGCAGTATTTT. This encodes CASAGRETYTDTQYF.

This clonotype was detected many times. The chain combines TRBV7-9 with TRBJ1-6, with D hard to call. The V gene lost 1 base and the J gene lost 7 bases, with 8 bases spanning the gap. Germline-derived CDR1 and CDR2 are SEHNR and FQNEAQ (reference sequence). The CDR3 has 14 amino acids. The chain's CDR3 is CASSLEAQNSPLHF. CDR3 nucleotides: TGTGCCAGCAGCTTAGAGGCCCAGAATTCACCCCTCCACTTT.

Worth noting for this clonotype: This may arise from a read error, as a much more abundant clone is one base away. The chain combines TRBV5-4 with TRBJ2-7, with TRBD2 matching over 11 bases. With 4 bases clipped from V and 2 bases from J, the junction kept 14 bases outside the gene matches. From germline, CDR1 is SGHNT and CDR2 YYREEE (reference sequence). CDR3 size: 18 residues. In DNA, the CDR3 is TGTGCCAGCAGCAAGGGACAGGGACTAGCGGAGTTCCCCTACGAGCAGTACTTC. Amino acid sequence: CASSKGQGLAEFPYEQYF.

This clonotype occurred many times. This chain joins TRBV18 and TRBJ2-7, with D unclear. Per germline, CDR1 KGHSH and CDR2 LQKENI. Trimming removed 2 bases at V and 0 bases at J, with 8 bases between. The CDR3 length is 14 residues. As DNA, the CDR3 is TGTGCCAGCTCACCAGGTATAGCCTCCTACGAGCAGTACTTC. It encodes CASSPGIASYEQYF. The full variable domain, rest sourced from reference TRBV18 and TRBJ2-7, is NAGVMQNPRHLVRRRGQEARLRCSPMKGHSHVYWYRQLPEEGLKFMVYLQKENIIDESGMPKERFSAEFPKEGPSILRIQQVVRGDSAAYFCASSPGIASYEQYFGPGTRLTVT.

Many counts were recorded for this clonotype. This rearrangement joins TRBV20-1 to TRBJ1-4, with D perhaps TRBD1 (5 bases). Deletions cut 0 bases from V and 6 bases from J, with 17 bases between. CDR3 length: 16 residues. Germline values: CDR1 DFQATT, CDR2 SNEGSKA (reference sequence). CDR3 DNA sequence: TGCAGTGCTAGAGATCGTCGGGGGGGATCCTATGAAAAACTGTTTTTT. This codes for CSARDRRGGSYEKLFF.